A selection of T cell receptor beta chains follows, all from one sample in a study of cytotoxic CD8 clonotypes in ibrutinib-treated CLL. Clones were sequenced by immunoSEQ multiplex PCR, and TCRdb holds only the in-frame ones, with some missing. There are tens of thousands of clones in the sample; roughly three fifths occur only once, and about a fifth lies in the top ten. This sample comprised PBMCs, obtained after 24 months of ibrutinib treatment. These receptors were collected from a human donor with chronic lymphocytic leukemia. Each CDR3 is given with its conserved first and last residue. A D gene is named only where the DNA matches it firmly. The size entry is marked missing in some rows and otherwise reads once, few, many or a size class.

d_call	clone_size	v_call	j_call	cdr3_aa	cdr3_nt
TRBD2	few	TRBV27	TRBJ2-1	CASGPGTSGIDEQFF	TGTGCCAGCGGCCCCGGGACTAGCGGGATTGATGAGCAGTTCTTC
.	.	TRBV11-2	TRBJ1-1	CASSLDPGRTEAFF	TGTGCCAGCAGCTTAGACCCCGGTAGGACTGAAGCTTTCTTT
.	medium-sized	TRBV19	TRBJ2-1	CASSPERGPRPQFF	TGTGCCAGTAGCCCTGAACGGGGTCCTAGGCCGCAGTTCTTC
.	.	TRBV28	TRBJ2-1	CASKLSGYNEQFF	TGTGCCAGCAAGCTATCGGGCTACAATGAGCAGTTCTTC
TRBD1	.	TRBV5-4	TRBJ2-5	CASSPAGQGRETQYF	TGTGCCAGCAGCCCGGCGGGACAGGGTAGGGAGACCCAGTACTTC
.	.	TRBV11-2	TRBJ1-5	CASSRDRRQGGGLHF	TGTGCCAGCAGCCGAGACAGAAGACAAGGAGGGGGGTTGCATTTT
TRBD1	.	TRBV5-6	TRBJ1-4	CASSLKGANEKLFF	TGTGCCAGCAGCTTAAAGGGGGCGAATGAAAAACTGTTTTTT
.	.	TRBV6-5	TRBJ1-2	CASSPDYDSFYGYTF	TGTGCCAGCAGCCCCGATTACGACAGTTTCTATGGCTACACCTTC
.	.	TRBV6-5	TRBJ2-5	CASSYDGARETQYF	TGTGCCAGCAGTTACGATGGGGCCCGGGAGACCCAGTACTTC
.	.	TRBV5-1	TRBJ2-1	CASSLTGGYNEQFF	TGCGCCAGCAGCTTGACGGGCGGATACAATGAGCAGTTCTTC
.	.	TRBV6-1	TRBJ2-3	CASSEVVSGLGYF	TGTGCCAGCAGTGAAGTGGTAAGCGGCCTTGGGTATTTT
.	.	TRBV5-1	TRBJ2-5	CASSLAWHQYQETQYF	TGCGCCAGCAGCTTGGCCTGGCACCAGTACCAAGAGACCCAGTACTTC
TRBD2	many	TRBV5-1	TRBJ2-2	CASSPIAGGELFF	TGCGCCAGCAGCCCTATAGCGGGCGGGGAGCTGTTTTTT
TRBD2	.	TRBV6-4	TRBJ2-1	CASSVTSGRANEQFF	TGTGCCAGCAGTGTCACTAGCGGGAGGGCCAATGAGCAGTTCTTC
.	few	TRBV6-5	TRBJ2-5	CASSYSGSQETQYF	TGTGCCAGCAGTTACTCGGGGAGCCAAGAGACCCAGTACTTC
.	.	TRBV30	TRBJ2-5	CAWSPRTQETQYF	TGTGCCTGGAGTCCAAGGACACAAGAGACCCAGTACTTC
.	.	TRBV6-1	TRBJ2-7	CASRFRLEQYF	TGTGCCAGCAGGTTTCGTCTCGAGCAGTACTTC
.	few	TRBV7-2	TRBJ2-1	CASSSLQSSYNEQFF	TGTGCCAGCAGCAGTTTGCAGAGCTCCTACAATGAGCAGTTCTTC
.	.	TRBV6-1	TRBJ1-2	CASSEGFGGYTF	TGTGCCAGCAGTGAAGGGTTTGGAGGCTACACCTTC
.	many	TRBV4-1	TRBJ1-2	CASTGVEIYGYTF	TGCGCCAGCACTGGTGTAGAGATTTATGGCTACACCTTC
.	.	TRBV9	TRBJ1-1	CASSVGQGGFTEAFF	TGTGCCAGCAGCGTAGGTCAGGGAGGGTTCACTGAAGCTTTCTTT
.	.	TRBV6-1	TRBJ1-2	CASSEEGVRAGYGYTF	TGTGCCAGCAGTGAGGAGGGGGTACGGGCAGGCTATGGCTACACCTTC
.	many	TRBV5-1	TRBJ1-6	CASSVGSGARSLDSPLHF	TGCGCCAGCAGCGTAGGATCCGGGGCTAGAAGCTTAGATTCACCCCTCCACTTT
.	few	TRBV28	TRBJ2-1	CASTASDSNEQFF	TGTGCCAGCACGGCCTCGGACAGCAATGAGCAGTTCTTC
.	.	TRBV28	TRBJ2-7	CASSYGTLIGQYF	TGTGCCAGCAGTTACGGGACATTAATTGGGCAGTACTTC
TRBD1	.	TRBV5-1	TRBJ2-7	CASSNLPPLGQGGYEQYF	TGCGCCAGCAGCAATCTCCCTCCCTTAGGACAGGGGGGGTACGAGCAGTACTTC
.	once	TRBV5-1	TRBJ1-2	CASSLLDSNYGYTF	TGCGCCAGCAGCTTGTTAGACAGCAACTATGGCTACACCTTC
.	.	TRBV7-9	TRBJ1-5	CASSREPVGRSNQPQHF	TGTGCCAGCAGTAGGGAGCCGGTTGGTAGGAGCAATCAGCCCCAGCATTTT
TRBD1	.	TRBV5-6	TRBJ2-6	CASRMTGTGANVLTF	TGTGCCAGCAGGATGACAGGGACAGGGGCCAACGTCCTGACTTTC
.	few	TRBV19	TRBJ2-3	CASSPTGQGGSTDTQYF	TGTGCCAGTAGCCCTACGGGACAAGGGGGAAGCACAGATACGCAGTATTTT
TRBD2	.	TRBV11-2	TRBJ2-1	CASSPGLAGVGNEQFF	TGTGCCAGCAGCCCTGGACTAGCGGGAGTGGGTAATGAGCAGTTCTTC
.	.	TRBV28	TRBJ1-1	CASRPAGVEAFF	TGTGCCAGCAGGCCCGCGGGGGTTGAAGCTTTCTTT
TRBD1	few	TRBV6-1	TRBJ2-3	CASSEMGQGALDTQYF	TGTGCCAGCAGTGAAATGGGACAGGGGGCATTAGATACGCAGTATTTT
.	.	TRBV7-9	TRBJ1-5	CASSPPNQPQHF	TGTGCCAGCAGCCCCCCAAATCAGCCCCAGCATTTT
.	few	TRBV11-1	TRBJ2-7	CASSRHFPSYEQYF	TGTGCCAGCAGCAGACACTTTCCTTCCTACGAGCAGTACTTC
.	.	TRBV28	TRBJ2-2	CASSFSVELFF	TGTGCCAGCAGTTTTAGTGTGGAGCTGTTTTTT
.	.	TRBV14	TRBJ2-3	CASSPLNSDTQYF	TGTGCCAGCAGCCCCCTTAATTCAGATACGCAGTATTTT
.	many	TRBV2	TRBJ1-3	CASSNPHLIRNTIYF	TGTGCCAGCTCTAACCCCCACCTTATACGAAACACCATATATTTT
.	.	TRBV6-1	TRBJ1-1	CASIWGAAEAFF	TGTGCCAGCATATGGGGGGCGGCTGAAGCTTTCTTT
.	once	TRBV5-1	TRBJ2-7	CASSLGDYEQYF	TGCGCCAGCAGCTTGGGCGACTACGAGCAGTACTTC
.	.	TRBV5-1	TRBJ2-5	CASRRGTETQYF	TGCGCCAGCAGACGTGGGACGGAGACCCAGTACTTC
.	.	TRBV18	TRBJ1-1	CASSPVQNTEAFF	TGTGCCAGCTCACCAGTACAGAACACTGAAGCTTTCTTT
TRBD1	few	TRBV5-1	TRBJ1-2	CASSGQGGHGYTF	TGCGCCAGCAGCGGGCAGGGGGGCCATGGCTACACCTTC
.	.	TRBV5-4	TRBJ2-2	CASSLLGGLAGELFF	TGTGCCAGCAGCTTGTTGGGGGGGCTGGCCGGGGAGCTGTTTTTT
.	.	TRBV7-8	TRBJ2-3	CASSLDRTDTQYF	TGTGCCAGCAGCTTAGACCGCACAGATACGCAGTATTTT
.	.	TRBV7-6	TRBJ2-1	CASSLGLYGYEQFF	TGTGCCAGCAGCTTAGGGCTGTACGGGTATGAGCAGTTCTTC
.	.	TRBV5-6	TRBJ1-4	CASTETGEGEKLFF	TGTGCCAGCACTGAGACAGGAGAAGGTGAAAAACTGTTTTTT
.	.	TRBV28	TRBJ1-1	CASSPLWARADMNTEAFF	TGTGCCAGCAGTCCCCTCTGGGCCAGGGCTGACATGAACACTGAAGCTTTCTTT
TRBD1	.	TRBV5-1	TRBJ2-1	CASSLTGTGVSDEQFF	TGCGCCAGCAGCTTGACCGGGACAGGGGTATCGGATGAGCAGTTCTTC
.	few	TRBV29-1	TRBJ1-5	CSVQGVDQPQHF	TGCAGCGTGCAGGGAGTGGATCAGCCCCAGCATTTT
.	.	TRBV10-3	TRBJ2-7	CAISESNQEQYF	TGTGCCATCAGTGAGTCGAACCAGGAGCAGTACTTC
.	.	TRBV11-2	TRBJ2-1	CASSLVREQFF	TGTGCCAGCAGCTTAGTTCGTGAGCAGTTCTTC
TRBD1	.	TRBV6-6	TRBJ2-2	CASSTRDRLNTGELFF	TGTGCCAGCAGTACAAGGGACAGGTTAAACACCGGGGAGCTGTTTTTT
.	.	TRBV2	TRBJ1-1	CASSGTGMDTEAFF	TGTGCCAGCAGCGGTACAGGGATGGACACTGAAGCTTTCTTT
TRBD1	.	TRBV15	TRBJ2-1	CATSTRTGGLSLEQFF	TGTGCCACCAGCACTAGGACAGGGGGGCTCTCGTTAGAGCAGTTCTTC
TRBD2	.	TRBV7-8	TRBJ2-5	CASSSNGLAGGKETQYF	TGTGCCAGCAGCTCTAATGGACTAGCGGGGGGCAAAGAGACCCAGTACTTC
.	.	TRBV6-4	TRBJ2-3	CASSDNGYTDTQYF	TGTGCCAGCAGTGACAACGGATACACAGATACGCAGTATTTT
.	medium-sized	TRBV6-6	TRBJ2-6	CASSLHLSGANVLTF	TGTGCCAGCAGTTTACATCTCTCTGGGGCCAACGTCCTGACTTTC